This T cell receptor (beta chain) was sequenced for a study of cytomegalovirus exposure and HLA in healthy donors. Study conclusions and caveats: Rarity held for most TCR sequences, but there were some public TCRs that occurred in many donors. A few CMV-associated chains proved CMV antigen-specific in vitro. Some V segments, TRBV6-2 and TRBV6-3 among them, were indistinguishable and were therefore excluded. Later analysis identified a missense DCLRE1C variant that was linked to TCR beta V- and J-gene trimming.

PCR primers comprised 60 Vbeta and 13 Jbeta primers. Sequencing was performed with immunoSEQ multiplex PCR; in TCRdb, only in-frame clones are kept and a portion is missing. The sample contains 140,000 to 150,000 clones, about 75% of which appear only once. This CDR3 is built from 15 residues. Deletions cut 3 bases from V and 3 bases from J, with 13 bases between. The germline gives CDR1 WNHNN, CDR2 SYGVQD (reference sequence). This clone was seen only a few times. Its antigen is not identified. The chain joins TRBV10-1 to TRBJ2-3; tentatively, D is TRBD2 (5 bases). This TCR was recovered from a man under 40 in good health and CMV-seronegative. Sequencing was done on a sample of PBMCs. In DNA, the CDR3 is TGCGCCAGCAGTGATCCCGGGATTGGTACAGATACGCAGTATTTT. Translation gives CASSDPGIGTDTQYF.